A selection of T cell receptor beta chains follows, all from one sample in a study of OX40 agonist ivuxolimab in advanced cancers. Profiled with immunoSEQ multiplex PCR; TCRdb holds only in-frame clones, not every one. Of some 86,000 clones in the sample, 87% were seen once. The starting material was CD4+ or CD8+ T cells sorted from blood, obtained in a trial of the OX40 agonist ivuxolimab. The receptors stem from an adult with an advanced solid tumor such as melanoma, head and neck, liver or kidney cancer. The CDR3 runs from the conserved cysteine through the conserved F or W. A D gene is named only where the DNA matches it firmly. Rows may omit the clone size; those that give it use once, few, many or a size class.

v_gene: TRBV11-2; d_gene: .; j_gene: TRBJ2-3; abundance: once; CDR3nt: TGTGCCAGCACCCCCTTGCCTGGGATAGGGGATACGCAGTATTTT; CDR3aa: CASTPLPGIGDTQYF
v_gene: TRBV7-9; d_gene: TRBD1; j_gene: TRBJ1-2; abundance: .; CDR3nt: TGTGCCAGCAGCCTGATCCCGGGACAGGGGGAAGCGGGCTACACCTTC; CDR3aa: CASSLIPGQGEAGYTF
v_gene: TRBV7-9; d_gene: .; j_gene: TRBJ2-5; abundance: .; CDR3nt: TGTGCCAGCACCCCTAGGGTGACGGGGCTACAAGAGACCCAGTACTTC; CDR3aa: CASTPRVTGLQETQYF
v_gene: TRBV11-3; d_gene: .; j_gene: TRBJ2-6; abundance: once; CDR3nt: TGTGCCAGCAGCTCTGCGGTATCTCGACAAAGTCGGGCCAACGTCCTGACTTTC; CDR3aa: CASSSAVSRQSRANVLTF
v_gene: TRBV29-1; d_gene: .; j_gene: TRBJ1-6; abundance: .; CDR3nt: TGCAGCGTTGCTAGCTCCTATAATTCACCCCTCCACTTT; CDR3aa: CSVASSYNSPLHF
v_gene: TRBV4-2; d_gene: .; j_gene: TRBJ1-6; abundance: few; CDR3nt: TGTGCCAGCAGCCAAGAGATGAGCTCCTATAATTCACCCCTCCACTTT; CDR3aa: CASSQEMSSYNSPLHF
v_gene: TRBV5-6; d_gene: TRBD2; j_gene: TRBJ2-2; abundance: .; CDR3nt: TGTGCCAGCAGCCCCCCCACGGTGACTAGCGGGAGGAGGGAGCTGTTTTTT; CDR3aa: CASSPPTVTSGRRELFF
v_gene: TRBV7-2; d_gene: .; j_gene: TRBJ2-5; abundance: .; CDR3nt: TGTGCCAGCAGCTTCCTAGTCCAAGAGACCCAGTACTTC; CDR3aa: CASSFLVQETQYF
v_gene: TRBV5-1; d_gene: .; j_gene: TRBJ2-1; abundance: .; CDR3nt: TGCGCCAGCAGCTTGGGGTGGGAGTCCGACAATGAGCAGTTCTTC; CDR3aa: CASSLGWESDNEQFF
v_gene: TRBV7-7; d_gene: .; j_gene: TRBJ2-2; abundance: .; CDR3nt: TGTGCCAGCGGAGGGGTCAGCGGATACACCGGGGAGCTGTTTTTT; CDR3aa: CASGGVSGYTGELFF
v_gene: TRBV9; d_gene: TRBD1; j_gene: TRBJ2-4; abundance: .; CDR3nt: TGTGCCAGCAGCGCTAGACAGGGACGGAGAAACATTCAGTACTTC; CDR3aa: CASSARQGRRNIQYF
v_gene: TRBV27; d_gene: .; j_gene: TRBJ1-1; abundance: .; CDR3nt: TGTGCCAGCAGTTTACGTCAGACGAACACTGAAGCTTTCTTT; CDR3aa: CASSLRQTNTEAFF
v_gene: TRBV6-1; d_gene: TRBD1; j_gene: TRBJ1-1; abundance: once; CDR3nt: TGTGCCAGCAGTGAAGCCCGAGGACAGGGTATCTTCAACACTGAAGCTTTCTTT; CDR3aa: CASSEARGQGIFNTEAFF
v_gene: TRBV19; d_gene: .; j_gene: TRBJ1-3; abundance: .; CDR3nt: TGTGCCAGTACTTTACCCCAGCCGGGAAACACCATATATTTT; CDR3aa: CASTLPQPGNTIYF
v_gene: TRBV6-6; d_gene: .; j_gene: TRBJ1-5; abundance: .; CDR3nt: TGTGCCAGCAGTTACTCCTCAGAGCAGCATTTT; CDR3aa: CASSYSSEQHF
v_gene: TRBV7-9; d_gene: TRBD2; j_gene: TRBJ2-3; abundance: .; CDR3nt: TGTGCCAGCTCCAAGCGGGGGGGACGGGATACGCAGTATTTT; CDR3aa: CASSKRGGRDTQYF
v_gene: TRBV4-3; d_gene: .; j_gene: TRBJ1-6; abundance: few; CDR3nt: TGCGCCAGCAGCCAAGATCGAGTGGGGATGGGTTCACCCCTCCACTTT; CDR3aa: CASSQDRVGMGSPLHF
v_gene: TRBV5-4; d_gene: .; j_gene: TRBJ1-1; abundance: once; CDR3nt: TGTGCCAGCAGCCCAATAGGGAGGGGTGTAAACACTGAAGCTTTCTTT; CDR3aa: CASSPIGRGVNTEAFF
v_gene: TRBV6-1; d_gene: .; j_gene: TRBJ2-3; abundance: .; CDR3nt: TGTGTTACATCGACAGACTCTACAGATACGCAGTATTTT; CDR3aa: CVTSTDSTDTQYF
v_gene: TRBV5-1; d_gene: .; j_gene: TRBJ1-3; abundance: .; CDR3nt: TGCGCCAGCAAGGTTGGGGGGCTGTCGGGAAACACCATATATTTT; CDR3aa: CASKVGGLSGNTIYF
v_gene: TRBV6-5; d_gene: .; j_gene: TRBJ2-2; abundance: .; CDR3nt: TGTGCCAGCACCAGGGGGAACACCGGGGAGCTGTTTTTT; CDR3aa: CASTRGNTGELFF
v_gene: TRBV9; d_gene: TRBD1; j_gene: TRBJ2-5; abundance: .; CDR3nt: TGTGCCAGCAGCGCCTCCGGGACAGGGGACATGGAGACCCAGTACTTC; CDR3aa: CASSASGTGDMETQYF
v_gene: TRBV6-1; d_gene: .; j_gene: TRBJ2-7; abundance: once; CDR3nt: TGTGCCAGCAGTGATTTGGGGGACCCGGCGGGCTCCTACGAGCAGTACTTC; CDR3aa: CASSDLGDPAGSYEQYF
v_gene: TRBV19; d_gene: .; j_gene: TRBJ2-7; abundance: .; CDR3nt: TGTGCCAGTAGTCGGGGGATTAACTACGAGCAGTACTTC; CDR3aa: CASSRGINYEQYF
v_gene: TRBV5-5; d_gene: TRBD1; j_gene: TRBJ2-1; abundance: .; CDR3nt: TGTGCCAGCAGCCTAGGGACAGACAATGAGCAGTTCTTC; CDR3aa: CASSLGTDNEQFF
v_gene: TRBV6-5; d_gene: TRBD1; j_gene: TRBJ2-7; abundance: few; CDR3nt: TGTGCCAGCAGGGGACAGACCTACGAGCAGTACTTC; CDR3aa: CASRGQTYEQYF
v_gene: TRBV30; d_gene: .; j_gene: TRBJ2-1; abundance: .; CDR3nt: TGTGCCTATGGATCTCTCACCTACAATGAGCAGTTCTTC; CDR3aa: CAYGSLTYNEQFF
v_gene: TRBV28; d_gene: .; j_gene: TRBJ2-6; abundance: few; CDR3nt: TGTGCCAGCAGTTTATGGGGGGGCGCTGGGGCCAACGTCCTGACTTTC; CDR3aa: CASSLWGGAGANVLTF
v_gene: TRBV10-3; d_gene: TRBD1; j_gene: TRBJ1-4; abundance: once; CDR3nt: TGTGCCATCAGTGACGGGACAGGGAATGAAAAACTGTTTTTT; CDR3aa: CAISDGTGNEKLFF
v_gene: TRBV5-1; d_gene: .; j_gene: TRBJ1-1; abundance: few; CDR3nt: TGCGCCAGCAGCTTGGACGGATTGAACACTGAAGCTTTCTTT; CDR3aa: CASSLDGLNTEAFF
v_gene: TRBV5-1; d_gene: TRBD2; j_gene: TRBJ2-3; abundance: .; CDR3nt: TGCGCCAGCAGCTTGGATTTGTGGGGGGGTAGCACAGATACGCAGTATTTT; CDR3aa: CASSLDLWGGSTDTQYF
v_gene: TRBV10-1; d_gene: .; j_gene: TRBJ1-1; abundance: .; CDR3nt: TGCGCCAGCAGCGCAGGGAACACTGAAGCTTTCTTT; CDR3aa: CASSAGNTEAFF
v_gene: TRBV6-1; d_gene: TRBD1; j_gene: TRBJ1-1; abundance: .; CDR3nt: TGTGCCAGCAGGGAGACAGGGAGGGACACTGAAGCTTTCTTT; CDR3aa: CASRETGRDTEAFF
v_gene: TRBV4-2; d_gene: TRBD2; j_gene: TRBJ2-2; abundance: .; CDR3nt: TGTGCCAGCAGCCAACGGCGTCTAGCGGTAGCGAACACCGGGGAGCTGTTTTTT; CDR3aa: CASSQRRLAVANTGELFF
v_gene: TRBV9; d_gene: .; j_gene: TRBJ2-1; abundance: .; CDR3nt: TGTGCCAGCAGCCTCACCGGGCCGGGGCATGAGCAGTTCTTC; CDR3aa: CASSLTGPGHEQFF
v_gene: TRBV6-1; d_gene: .; j_gene: TRBJ1-5; abundance: once; CDR3nt: TGTGCCAGCAGTAACCCCAACAGGGGCAATCAGCCCCAGCATTTT; CDR3aa: CASSNPNRGNQPQHF
v_gene: TRBV19; d_gene: TRBD1; j_gene: TRBJ1-1; abundance: .; CDR3nt: TGTGCCAGTAGGCGGGACAGTTCGGCCCTTAACACTGAAGCTTTCTTT; CDR3aa: CASRRDSSALNTEAFF
v_gene: TRBV7-9; d_gene: .; j_gene: TRBJ2-3; abundance: .; CDR3nt: TGTGCCAGCACCAAGGGGCTACTCCTCGGGGGGCAGTATTTT; CDR3aa: CASTKGLLLGGQYF
v_gene: TRBV2; d_gene: .; j_gene: TRBJ2-6; abundance: .; CDR3nt: TGTGGTCAGGGAAGTTCTGGGGCCAACGTCCTGACTTTC; CDR3aa: CGQGSSGANVLTF
v_gene: TRBV5-1; d_gene: TRBD1; j_gene: TRBJ1-2; abundance: few; CDR3nt: TGCGCCAGCCGGCCCGGGGGGACAGCTTATGGCTACACCTTC; CDR3aa: CASRPGGTAYGYTF
v_gene: TRBV29-1; d_gene: .; j_gene: TRBJ1-4; abundance: .; CDR3nt: TGCAGCGTTGGTAGACGGGAAAAACTGTTTTTT; CDR3aa: CSVGRREKLFF
v_gene: TRBV6-5; d_gene: TRBD1; j_gene: TRBJ1-1; abundance: .; CDR3nt: TGTGCCAGCAGGGAACCGGGACAGGGCCCCACTGAAGCTTTCTTT; CDR3aa: CASREPGQGPTEAFF
v_gene: TRBV15; d_gene: TRBD1; j_gene: TRBJ2-1; abundance: once; CDR3nt: TGTGCCACCAGCAGAGACGGGACAGGGGGCAGTGAGCAGTTCTTC; CDR3aa: CATSRDGTGGSEQFF
v_gene: TRBV18; d_gene: .; j_gene: TRBJ2-2; abundance: .; CDR3nt: TGTGCCAGCTCACCGACGGCAATACTTAACACCGGGGAGCTGTTTTTT; CDR3aa: CASSPTAILNTGELFF
v_gene: TRBV7-3; d_gene: TRBD2; j_gene: TRBJ2-3; abundance: .; CDR3nt: TGTGCCAGCAGCGCCAATCAGCGGGGGGGCGCGGATACGCAGTATTTT; CDR3aa: CASSANQRGGADTQYF
v_gene: TRBV7-8; d_gene: .; j_gene: TRBJ1-1; abundance: .; CDR3nt: TGTGCCAGCAGCCCCGATATGGGGGGCGGAGGGGAGACTGAAGCTTTCTTT; CDR3aa: CASSPDMGGGGETEAFF
v_gene: TRBV28; d_gene: .; j_gene: TRBJ2-5; abundance: .; CDR3nt: TGTGCCAGCAGCTCTCCCCCCCCCGCGACCCAGTACTTC; CDR3aa: CASSSPPPATQYF
v_gene: TRBV6-1; d_gene: .; j_gene: TRBJ2-1; abundance: .; CDR3nt: TGTGCCAGCAGTGTGGACACCTACAATGAGCAGTTCTTC; CDR3aa: CASSVDTYNEQFF
v_gene: TRBV4-2; d_gene: TRBD2; j_gene: TRBJ2-2; abundance: once; CDR3nt: TGTGCCAGCAGCCGAGATGTCCTAGCGGGGCGCGGCGGGGAGCTGTTTTTT; CDR3aa: CASSRDVLAGRGGELFF
v_gene: TRBV27; d_gene: .; j_gene: TRBJ1-1; abundance: few; CDR3nt: TGTGCCAGCAGTTTCCAGGGAGACACTGAAGCTTTCTTT; CDR3aa: CASSFQGDTEAFF
v_gene: TRBV5-1; d_gene: .; j_gene: TRBJ2-5; abundance: .; CDR3nt: TGCGCCAGCAGCTTAACTCAAGAGACCCAGTACTTC; CDR3aa: CASSLTQETQYF
v_gene: TRBV7-6; d_gene: .; j_gene: TRBJ1-3; abundance: once; CDR3nt: TGTGCCAGCAGCCCAAACAGGGTCAGCTCTGGAAACACCATATATTTT; CDR3aa: CASSPNRVSSGNTIYF
v_gene: TRBV30; d_gene: .; j_gene: TRBJ2-6; abundance: .; CDR3nt: TGTGCCTGGAGTGTACACGGCCCAGGGGCCAACGTCCTGACTTTC; CDR3aa: CAWSVHGPGANVLTF
v_gene: TRBV19; d_gene: TRBD1; j_gene: TRBJ2-1; abundance: .; CDR3nt: TGTGCCAGTAGGGGACAGGGGAACGGTGAGCAGTTCTTC; CDR3aa: CASRGQGNGEQFF
v_gene: TRBV30; d_gene: .; j_gene: TRBJ1-6; abundance: .; CDR3nt: TGTGCCTGGGGGCCCCTCCACTTT; CDR3aa: CAWGPLHF
v_gene: TRBV27; d_gene: TRBD1; j_gene: TRBJ2-6; abundance: .; CDR3nt: TGTGCCAGCAGACAACAGGGGGTGGTAACTGGGGCCAACGTCCTGACTTTC; CDR3aa: CASRQQGVVTGANVLTF
v_gene: TRBV15; d_gene: TRBD2; j_gene: TRBJ2-2; abundance: .; CDR3nt: TGTGCCACCAGCAGAGCGTGGGGACTAGCGGACCCGGGGGAGCTGTTTTTT; CDR3aa: CATSRAWGLADPGELFF
v_gene: TRBV7-8; d_gene: .; j_gene: TRBJ2-2; abundance: .; CDR3nt: TGTGCCAGCAGCTTACCGGGCCCGACCGGGGAGCTGTTTTTT; CDR3aa: CASSLPGPTGELFF
v_gene: TRBV14; d_gene: .; j_gene: TRBJ2-7; abundance: .; CDR3nt: TGTGCCAGCAGCCGGCGAACAGGGTCTGGATGGCAGTACTTC; CDR3aa: CASSRRTGSGWQYF
v_gene: TRBV28; d_gene: .; j_gene: TRBJ1-3; abundance: .; CDR3nt: TGTGCCAGCAGTCCCCAGAGGAGCTCTGGAAACACCATATATTTT; CDR3aa: CASSPQRSSGNTIYF